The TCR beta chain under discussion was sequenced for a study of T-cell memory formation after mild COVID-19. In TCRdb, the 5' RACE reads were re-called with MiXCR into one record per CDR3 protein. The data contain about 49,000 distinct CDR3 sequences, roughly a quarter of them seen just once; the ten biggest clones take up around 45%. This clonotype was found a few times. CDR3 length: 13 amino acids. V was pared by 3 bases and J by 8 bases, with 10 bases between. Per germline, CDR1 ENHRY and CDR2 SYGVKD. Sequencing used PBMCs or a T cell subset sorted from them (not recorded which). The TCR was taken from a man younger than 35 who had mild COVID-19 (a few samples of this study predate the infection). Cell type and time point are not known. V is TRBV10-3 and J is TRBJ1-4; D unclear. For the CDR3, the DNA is TGTGCCATCAGTGATCTGGCAGACGAAAAACTGTTTTTT. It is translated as CAISDLADEKLFF.